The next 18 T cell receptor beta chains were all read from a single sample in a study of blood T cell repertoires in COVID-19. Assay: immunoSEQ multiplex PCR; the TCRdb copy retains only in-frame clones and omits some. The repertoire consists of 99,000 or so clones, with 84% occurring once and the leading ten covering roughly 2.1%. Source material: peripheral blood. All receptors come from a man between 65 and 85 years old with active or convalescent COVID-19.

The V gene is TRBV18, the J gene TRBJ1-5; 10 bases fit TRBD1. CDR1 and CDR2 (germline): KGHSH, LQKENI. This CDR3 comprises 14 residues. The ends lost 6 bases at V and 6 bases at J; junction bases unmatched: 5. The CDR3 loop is CASSPDRGIQPQHF. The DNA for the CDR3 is TGTGCCAGCTCGCCGGACAGGGGGATTCAGCCCCAGCATTTT.

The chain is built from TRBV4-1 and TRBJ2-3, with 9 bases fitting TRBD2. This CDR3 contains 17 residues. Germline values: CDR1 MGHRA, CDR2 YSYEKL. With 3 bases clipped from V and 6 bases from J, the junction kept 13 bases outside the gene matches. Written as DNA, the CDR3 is TGCGCCAGCAGCCAGCTCTTGGGCGGGGGGGCCGGTGATACGCAGTATTTT. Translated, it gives CASSQLLGGGAGDTQYF.

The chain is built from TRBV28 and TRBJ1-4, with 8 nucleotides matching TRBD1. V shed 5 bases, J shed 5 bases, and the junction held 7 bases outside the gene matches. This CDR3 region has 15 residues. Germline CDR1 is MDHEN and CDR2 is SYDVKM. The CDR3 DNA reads TGTGCCAGCAGTCCTCCCGGACAGGGAAATGAAAAACTGTTTTTT. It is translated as CASSPPGQGNEKLFF.

CDR3 residues: CARSLREWGLAGGRVQETQYF. Written as DNA, the CDR3 is TGTGCCAGAAGCTTAAGAGAGTGGGGACTAGCGGGGGGCCGAGTCCAAGAGACCCAGTACTTC. The chain carries TRBV7-5 and TRBJ2-5; the table gives TRBD2 as D, unverified against the DNA. TRBV7-5 is classified as a pseudogene. The CDR3 consists of 21 residues.

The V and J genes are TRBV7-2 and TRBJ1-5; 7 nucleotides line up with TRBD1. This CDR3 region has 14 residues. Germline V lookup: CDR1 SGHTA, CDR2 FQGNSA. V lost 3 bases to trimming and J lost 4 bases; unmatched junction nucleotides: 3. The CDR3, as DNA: TGTGCCAGCAGCTTCATCAGGGGGAATCAGCCCCAGCATTTT. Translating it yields CASSFIRGNQPQHF. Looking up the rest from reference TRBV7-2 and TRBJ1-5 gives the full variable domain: GAGVSQSPSNKVTEKGKDVELRCDPISGHTALYWYRQSLGQGLEFLIYFQGNSAPDKSGLPSDRFSAERTGGSVSTLTIQRTQQEDSAVYLCASSFIRGNQPQHFGDGTRLSIL.

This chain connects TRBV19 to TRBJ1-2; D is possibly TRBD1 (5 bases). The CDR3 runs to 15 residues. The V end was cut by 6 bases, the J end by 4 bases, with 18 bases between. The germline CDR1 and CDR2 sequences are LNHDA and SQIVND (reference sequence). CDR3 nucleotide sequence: TGTGCCAGTAGGCTCGGGGGGGTGCATTCCTATGGCTACACCTTC. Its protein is CASRLGGVHSYGYTF.

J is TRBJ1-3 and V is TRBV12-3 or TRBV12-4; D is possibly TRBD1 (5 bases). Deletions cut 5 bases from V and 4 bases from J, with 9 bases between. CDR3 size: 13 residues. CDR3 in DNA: TGTGCCAGCAGTCCGGGACTGGGAAACACCATATATTTT. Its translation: CASSPGLGNTIYF.

In DNA form, the CDR3 reads TGCGCCAGCAGCTTGGCCCTAGCTCCAGATACGCAGTATTTT. Protein sequence: CASSLALAPDTQYF. The gene calls are TRBV5-1 and TRBJ2-3; D is possibly TRBD2 (5 bases). The CDR3 length is 14 residues. Germline lookup yields CDR1 SGHRS and CDR2 YFSETQ. Trimming took 0 bases from V and 4 from J, leaving 9 bases between them.

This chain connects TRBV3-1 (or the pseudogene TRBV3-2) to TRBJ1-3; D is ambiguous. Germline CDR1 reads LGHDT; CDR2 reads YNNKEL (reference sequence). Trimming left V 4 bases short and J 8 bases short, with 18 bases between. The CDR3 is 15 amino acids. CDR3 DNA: TGTGCCAGCAGCCGAGGCTCGGGAGTTGGGGACACCATATATTTT. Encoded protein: CASSRGSGVGDTIYF.

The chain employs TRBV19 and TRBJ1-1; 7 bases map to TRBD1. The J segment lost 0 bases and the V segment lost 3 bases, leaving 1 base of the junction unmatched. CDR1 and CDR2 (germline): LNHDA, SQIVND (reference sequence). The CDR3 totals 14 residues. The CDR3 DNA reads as TGTGCCAGTAGTATGACAGGGATGAACACTGAAGCTTTCTTT. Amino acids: CASSMTGMNTEAFF.

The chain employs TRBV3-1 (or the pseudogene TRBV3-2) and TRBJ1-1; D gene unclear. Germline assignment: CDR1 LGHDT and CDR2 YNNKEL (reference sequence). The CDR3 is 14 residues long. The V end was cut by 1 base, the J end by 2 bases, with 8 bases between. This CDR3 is CASSQGQANTEAFF. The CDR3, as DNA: TGTGCCAGCAGCCAAGGCCAGGCTAACACTGAAGCTTTCTTT.

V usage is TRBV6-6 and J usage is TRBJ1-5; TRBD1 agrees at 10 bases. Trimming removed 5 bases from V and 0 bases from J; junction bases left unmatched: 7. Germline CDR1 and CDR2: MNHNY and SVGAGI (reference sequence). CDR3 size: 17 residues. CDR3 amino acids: CASSLSGQGHSNQPQHF. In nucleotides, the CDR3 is TGTGCCAGCAGTCTTTCGGGACAGGGGCATAGCAATCAGCCCCAGCATTTT.

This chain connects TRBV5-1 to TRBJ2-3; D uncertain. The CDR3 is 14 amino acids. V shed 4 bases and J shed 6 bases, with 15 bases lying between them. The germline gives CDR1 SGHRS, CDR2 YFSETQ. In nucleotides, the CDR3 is TGCGCCAGCAGCCTACCCAGTCCCGGGGATACGCAGTATTTT. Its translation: CASSLPSPGDTQYF.

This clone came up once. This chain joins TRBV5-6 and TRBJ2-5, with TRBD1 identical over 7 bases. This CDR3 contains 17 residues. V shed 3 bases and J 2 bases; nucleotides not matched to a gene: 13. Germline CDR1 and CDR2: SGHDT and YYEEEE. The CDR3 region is CASSWRPTGLGQETQYF. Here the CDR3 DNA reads TGTGCCAGCAGCTGGAGGCCGACAGGGCTGGGTCAAGAGACCCAGTACTTC.

CDR3 DNA sequence: TGTGCCAGCAGCTTAAGCGGGAGCTCCTACAATGAGCAGTTCTTC. It is translated as CASSLSGSSYNEQFF. The V and J genes are TRBV5-4 and TRBJ2-1; 8 bases are shared with TRBD2. Germline V lookup: CDR1 SGHNT, CDR2 YYREEE (reference sequence). This CDR3 contains 15 residues. The V segment lost 2 bases and the J segment 0 bases; nucleotides outside the gene matches: 1.

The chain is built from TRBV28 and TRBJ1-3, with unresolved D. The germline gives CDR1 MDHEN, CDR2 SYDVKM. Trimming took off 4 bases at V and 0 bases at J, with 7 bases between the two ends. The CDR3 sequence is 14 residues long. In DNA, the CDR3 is TGTGCCAGCAGTTCCCTACCCTCTGGAAACACCATATATTTT. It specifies CASSSLPSGNTIYF.

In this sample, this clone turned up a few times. The DNA of the CDR3 is TGTGCCAGTAGTATAACTTTAGATACGCAGTATTTT. Its protein is CASSITLDTQYF. The rearrangement links TRBV19 to TRBJ2-3; D is undetermined. Germline loops: CDR1 LNHDA, CDR2 SQIVND (reference sequence). CDR3 size: 12 residues. V shed 2 bases and J shed 5 bases, with 5 bases lying between them.

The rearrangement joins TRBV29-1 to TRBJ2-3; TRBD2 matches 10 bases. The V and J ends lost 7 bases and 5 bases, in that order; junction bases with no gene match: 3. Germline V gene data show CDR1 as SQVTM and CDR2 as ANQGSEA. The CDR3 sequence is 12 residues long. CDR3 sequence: CSATSGVDTQYF. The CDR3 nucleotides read TGCAGCGCTACTAGCGGGGTAGATACGCAGTATTTT.